A selection of T cell receptor beta chains follows, all from one sample in a study of cytomegalovirus exposure and HLA in healthy donors. Measured with immunoSEQ multiplex PCR; TCRdb has only the in-frame clones, and not every one. The table includes about 240,000 clones, 85% detected once. Sequenced: PBMCs. These receptor sequences come from a girl between 2 and 10 years old in good health and CMV-seronegative. Each CDR3 is given with its conserved first and last residue. Each record gives: CDR3 DNA, CDR3 protein, V gene, D gene, clone size, J gene. D genes are given only for firm matches. Only part of the rows carry a size: once, few, many, or a class if the clone is expanded.

CDR3 DNA: TGCGCCAGCAGCTCTTTTACAGGGGAATACCAAGAGACCCAGTACTTC
CDR3 protein: CASSSFTGEYQETQYF
V gene: TRBV5-1
D gene: TRBD1
clone size: NA
J gene: TRBJ2-5

CDR3 DNA: TGTGCCAGCAGTCCGACTAGGAGAGAGACCCAGTACTTC
CDR3 protein: CASSPTRRETQYF
V gene: TRBV6-6
D gene: NA
clone size: NA
J gene: TRBJ2-5

CDR3 DNA: TGTGCCAGCAGCCAAACCACTAGCGGGAGCACAGATACGCAGTATTTT
CDR3 protein: CASSQTTSGSTDTQYF
V gene: TRBV4-2
D gene: TRBD2
clone size: NA
J gene: TRBJ2-3

CDR3 DNA: TGCGCCAGCAGCTTGGTAACAGGGGGCGCTGGCTACGAGCAGTACTTC
CDR3 protein: CASSLVTGGAGYEQYF
V gene: TRBV5-1
D gene: TRBD1
clone size: once
J gene: TRBJ2-7

CDR3 DNA: TGTGCCAGCAGCGACCGGGGGGGGAAGAACACCGGGGAGCTGTTTTTT
CDR3 protein: CASSDRGGKNTGELFF
V gene: TRBV11-3
D gene: TRBD2
clone size: NA
J gene: TRBJ2-2

CDR3 DNA: TGTGCCACCAGCAGAGAAGCCCGAAAGTCCTACGAGCAGTACTTC
CDR3 protein: CATSREARKSYEQYF
V gene: TRBV15
D gene: NA
clone size: NA
J gene: TRBJ2-7

CDR3 DNA: TGCGCCAGCAGCCCTTCGGCCGGGACAGGGGGCGGAAACATTCAGTACTTC
CDR3 protein: CASSPSAGTGGGNIQYF
V gene: TRBV4-1
D gene: TRBD1
clone size: NA
J gene: TRBJ2-4

CDR3 DNA: TGTGCCAGCAGCCCGCGTGGGCGGGAGGTTGCTGGGGCCAACGTCCTGACTTTC
CDR3 protein: CASSPRGREVAGANVLTF
V gene: TRBV11-2
D gene: TRBD2
clone size: NA
J gene: TRBJ2-6

CDR3 DNA: TGTGCCAGTAGTACCCGAGGGGGTGTGAACACTGAAGCTTTCTTT
CDR3 protein: CASSTRGGVNTEAFF
V gene: TRBV19
D gene: NA
clone size: NA
J gene: TRBJ1-1

CDR3 DNA: TGTGCCAGCAGCTTAGGTCGCTCCTACGAGCAGTACTTC
CDR3 protein: CASSLGRSYEQYF
V gene: TRBV7-2
D gene: NA
clone size: NA
J gene: TRBJ2-7

CDR3 DNA: TGCGCCAGCAGCTTGAAGAGACTAGCGGAGCCCTACAATGAGCAGTTCTTC
CDR3 protein: CASSLKRLAEPYNEQFF
V gene: TRBV5-1
D gene: TRBD2
clone size: NA
J gene: TRBJ2-1

CDR3 DNA: TGTGCCAGCAAACAGGGGCACTCCTACGAGCAGTACTTC
CDR3 protein: CASKQGHSYEQYF
V gene: TRBV27
D gene: TRBD1
clone size: NA
J gene: TRBJ2-7

CDR3 DNA: TGTGCCAGCAGCATACATAGTGGACAGGTTCCCGAGCAGTACTTC
CDR3 protein: CASSIHSGQVPEQYF
V gene: TRBV11-2
D gene: TRBD1
clone size: NA
J gene: TRBJ2-7

CDR3 DNA: TGCAGCGTTGAAAGGGGACAGGGGGTCTCCTACGAGCAGTACTTC
CDR3 protein: CSVERGQGVSYEQYF
V gene: TRBV29-1
D gene: TRBD1
clone size: once
J gene: TRBJ2-7

CDR3 DNA: TGCGCCAGCAGTCCTGGGACAGCCTATTCCTACGAGCAGTACTTC
CDR3 protein: CASSPGTAYSYEQYF
V gene: TRBV23-1
D gene: TRBD1
clone size: NA
J gene: TRBJ2-7

CDR3 DNA: TGTGCCAGTAGTGGACAGGGGATTTCTAATGAAAAACTGTTTTTT
CDR3 protein: CASSGQGISNEKLFF
V gene: TRBV19
D gene: TRBD1
clone size: NA
J gene: TRBJ1-4

CDR3 DNA: TGTGCCAGCACCACAGGGTTGCTGCCCGAGCAGTACTTC
CDR3 protein: CASTTGLLPEQYF
V gene: TRBV6-6
D gene: NA
clone size: NA
J gene: TRBJ2-7

CDR3 DNA: TGTGCCAGCCAGGGGGCCGATGGCTACACCTTC
CDR3 protein: CASQGADGYTF
V gene: TRBV10-3
D gene: TRBD1
clone size: NA
J gene: TRBJ1-2

CDR3 DNA: TGCGCCAGCAGCTATGACATGGCTGAAGCTTTCTTT
CDR3 protein: CASSYDMAEAFF
V gene: TRBV5-1
D gene: NA
clone size: once
J gene: TRBJ1-1

CDR3 DNA: TGCAGCGTAGCGAAGAGCTCCTACAATGAGCAGTTCTTC
CDR3 protein: CSVAKSSYNEQFF
V gene: TRBV29-1
D gene: NA
clone size: NA
J gene: TRBJ2-1

CDR3 DNA: TGTGCCAGTAGTATAGGCGACAGGGCGACTAATGAAAAACTGTTTTTT
CDR3 protein: CASSIGDRATNEKLFF
V gene: TRBV19
D gene: TRBD1
clone size: NA
J gene: TRBJ1-4

CDR3 DNA: TGTGCCAGCAACCCAAATAGCCGGCACATAGGCTACACCTTC
CDR3 protein: CASNPNSRHIGYTF
V gene: TRBV2
D gene: NA
clone size: NA
J gene: TRBJ1-2

CDR3 DNA: TGCGCCAGCAGCCAAGACGGACAGCTTAACTATGGCTACACCTTC
CDR3 protein: CASSQDGQLNYGYTF
V gene: TRBV4-1
D gene: NA
clone size: NA
J gene: TRBJ1-2

CDR3 DNA: TGTGCCAGCAGTCCTAACAGGGGTGGCTACACCTTC
CDR3 protein: CASSPNRGGYTF
V gene: TRBV6-5
D gene: TRBD1
clone size: NA
J gene: TRBJ1-2

CDR3 DNA: TGTGCCAGCAGTGCTAATAGCGGGGGGGCAGATACGCAGTATTTT
CDR3 protein: CASSANSGGADTQYF
V gene: TRBV6-1
D gene: TRBD2
clone size: NA
J gene: TRBJ2-3

CDR3 DNA: TGCGCCAGCAGCCCCAGAACTAGCCAAGAGACCCAGTACTTC
CDR3 protein: CASSPRTSQETQYF
V gene: TRBV5-1
D gene: NA
clone size: NA
J gene: TRBJ2-5

CDR3 DNA: TGTGCCAGCAGCCCCGGGACAGTAGGCACAGATACGCAGTATTTT
CDR3 protein: CASSPGTVGTDTQYF
V gene: TRBV5-6
D gene: TRBD1
clone size: NA
J gene: TRBJ2-3

CDR3 DNA: TGTGCCAGCAGCTTAGATCGCGACTATCATGAGCAGTTCTTC
CDR3 protein: CASSLDRDYHEQFF
V gene: TRBV11-3
D gene: NA
clone size: NA
J gene: TRBJ2-1

CDR3 DNA: TGTGCCAGCAGTCTCACAGGGGGATCTAATGAAAAACTGTTTTTT
CDR3 protein: CASSLTGGSNEKLFF
V gene: TRBV25-1
D gene: TRBD1
clone size: NA
J gene: TRBJ1-4

CDR3 DNA: TGTGCCAGCAGCGAAACGGGGGCTGGGGCCAACGTCCTGACTTTC
CDR3 protein: CASSETGAGANVLTF
V gene: TRBV7-9
D gene: NA
clone size: NA
J gene: TRBJ2-6

CDR3 DNA: TGCGCCAGCAGCCAAGCGCCAGGGTCTTCCTACGAGCAGTACTTC
CDR3 protein: CASSQAPGSSYEQYF
V gene: TRBV4-1
D gene: NA
clone size: few
J gene: TRBJ2-7

CDR3 DNA: TGTGCCAGCAGCCGGGGGGACATAAGCACCGGGGAGCTGTTTTTT
CDR3 protein: CASSRGDISTGELFF
V gene: TRBV9
D gene: NA
clone size: NA
J gene: TRBJ2-2

CDR3 DNA: TGTGCCAGTAGTACCACGGACAGGGGGCGAAACTTC
CDR3 protein: CASSTTDRGRNF
V gene: TRBV19
D gene: TRBD1
clone size: NA
J gene: TRBJ1-2

CDR3 DNA: TGTGCCAGTAGTATCACGGGTCAGCCCCAGCATTTT
CDR3 protein: CASSITGQPQHF
V gene: TRBV19
D gene: NA
clone size: NA
J gene: TRBJ1-5

CDR3 DNA: TGTGCCAGCAGCTTGGGCCCCAGGGTGTCAGATGGGGAGACCCAGTACTTC
CDR3 protein: CASSLGPRVSDGETQYF
V gene: TRBV5-4
D gene: NA
clone size: NA
J gene: TRBJ2-5

CDR3 DNA: TGTGCCAGCAGTCAACAGGGGTTCCCTGGAAACACCATATATTTT
CDR3 protein: CASSQQGFPGNTIYF
V gene: TRBV6-5
D gene: TRBD1
clone size: NA
J gene: TRBJ1-3

CDR3 DNA: TGCGCCAGCAGCCAAGACGGCCAGGGCTACACTGAAGCTTTCTTT
CDR3 protein: CASSQDGQGYTEAFF
V gene: TRBV4-1
D gene: NA
clone size: NA
J gene: TRBJ1-1

CDR3 DNA: TGTGCCAGCAGTTCAAAGAGGTCCTATAATTCACCCCTCCACTTT
CDR3 protein: CASSSKRSYNSPLHF
V gene: TRBV6-6
D gene: NA
clone size: NA
J gene: TRBJ1-6

CDR3 DNA: TGTGCCAGCAGTTTAAGCAGGGATCAGCCCCAGCATTTT
CDR3 protein: CASSLSRDQPQHF
V gene: TRBV27
D gene: NA
clone size: NA
J gene: TRBJ1-5

CDR3 DNA: TGCGCCAGCATCGGGGGGGGGAACACTGAAGCTTTCTTT
CDR3 protein: CASIGGGNTEAFF
V gene: TRBV5-1
D gene: NA
clone size: once
J gene: TRBJ1-1

CDR3 DNA: TGCGCCAGCAGCCTGGGTGTTAGCGGGAGGGCCGGCCAAGATAATGAGCAGTTCTTC
CDR3 protein: CASSLGVSGRAGQDNEQFF
V gene: TRBV5-1
D gene: TRBD2
clone size: NA
J gene: TRBJ2-1

CDR3 DNA: TGTGCCAGCAGCCCATTCCAATCCCCTAGCGGTAGCTCCTACGAGCAGTACTTC
CDR3 protein: CASSPFQSPSGSSYEQYF
V gene: TRBV4-2
D gene: TRBD2
clone size: NA
J gene: TRBJ2-7

CDR3 DNA: TGTGCCAGCAGAGACTCCAGTACGCAGTATTTT
CDR3 protein: CASRDSSTQYF
V gene: TRBV25-1
D gene: NA
clone size: NA
J gene: TRBJ2-3

CDR3 DNA: TGTGCCAGCAGACTAAATTTAGCGGGGGGGCCCTACGAGCAGTACTTC
CDR3 protein: CASRLNLAGGPYEQYF
V gene: TRBV27
D gene: TRBD2
clone size: NA
J gene: TRBJ2-7

CDR3 DNA: TGTGCCTGGAGTGTGGTGGCAGTTCCCCAGCCCCAGCATTTT
CDR3 protein: CAWSVVAVPQPQHF
V gene: TRBV30
D gene: NA
clone size: NA
J gene: TRBJ1-5

CDR3 DNA: TGTGCCAGTAGTCACCAGGGGAACACCGGGGAGCTGTTTTTT
CDR3 protein: CASSHQGNTGELFF
V gene: TRBV19
D gene: NA
clone size: NA
J gene: TRBJ2-2

CDR3 DNA: TGCAGCGTTGGGCAGGCCGGAAACACCATATATTTT
CDR3 protein: CSVGQAGNTIYF
V gene: TRBV29-1
D gene: NA
clone size: once
J gene: TRBJ1-3

CDR3 DNA: TGTGCCAGCAGTGGGAGGGATCTAGGCTACGAGCAGTACTTC
CDR3 protein: CASSGRDLGYEQYF
V gene: TRBV2
D gene: NA
clone size: NA
J gene: TRBJ2-7

CDR3 DNA: TGTGCCAGTAGTACGATCTCAGGGGGCACTGAAGCTTTCTTT
CDR3 protein: CASSTISGGTEAFF
V gene: TRBV19
D gene: TRBD1
clone size: NA
J gene: TRBJ1-1

CDR3 DNA: TGTGCCAGCAGTCTCGGGAATTCTGAAGCTTTCTTT
CDR3 protein: CASSLGNSEAFF
V gene: TRBV27
D gene: NA
clone size: NA
J gene: TRBJ1-1

CDR3 DNA: TGTGCCAGCAGTGATGAACTAGCGGGCACAGAGACCCAGTACTTC
CDR3 protein: CASSDELAGTETQYF
V gene: TRBV2
D gene: TRBD2
clone size: NA
J gene: TRBJ2-5

CDR3 DNA: TGTGCCAGCAGCTTAAATGGGAGGGGGGGTAGGAATGAGCAGTTCTTC
CDR3 protein: CASSLNGRGGRNEQFF
V gene: TRBV7-3
D gene: NA
clone size: NA
J gene: TRBJ2-1

CDR3 DNA: TGTGCCAGCAGCTTGGGACTAGCGGGAGGAGAGACCCAGTACTTC
CDR3 protein: CASSLGLAGGETQYF
V gene: TRBV7-9
D gene: TRBD2
clone size: NA
J gene: TRBJ2-5

CDR3 DNA: TGTGCCAGCGGTGAAACGGACAGGCGTGGCTACACCTTC
CDR3 protein: CASGETDRRGYTF
V gene: TRBV6-5
D gene: TRBD1
clone size: NA
J gene: TRBJ1-2

CDR3 DNA: TGTGCCAGCAGCTTGGACCGCTACGAGCAGTACTTC
CDR3 protein: CASSLDRYEQYF
V gene: TRBV5-4
D gene: NA
clone size: once
J gene: TRBJ2-7

CDR3 DNA: TGTGCCAGCAGTAGGGGGCGGGAAACTGAAGCTTTCTTT
CDR3 protein: CASSRGRETEAFF
V gene: TRBV6-4
D gene: TRBD1
clone size: NA
J gene: TRBJ1-1

CDR3 DNA: TGTGCCAGCAGCTTCGACAGGGGGCGGACAGATACGCAGTATTTT
CDR3 protein: CASSFDRGRTDTQYF
V gene: TRBV5-4
D gene: TRBD1
clone size: NA
J gene: TRBJ2-3

CDR3 DNA: TGTGCCAGCAGTTATGGAGGCTCTGGGGCCAACGTCCTGACTTTC
CDR3 protein: CASSYGGSGANVLTF
V gene: TRBV6-5
D gene: NA
clone size: NA
J gene: TRBJ2-6

CDR3 DNA: TGTGCCAGCAGCTTACTAGCGGGGTCGGCAGATACGCAGTATTTT
CDR3 protein: CASSLLAGSADTQYF
V gene: TRBV7-3
D gene: TRBD2
clone size: NA
J gene: TRBJ2-3